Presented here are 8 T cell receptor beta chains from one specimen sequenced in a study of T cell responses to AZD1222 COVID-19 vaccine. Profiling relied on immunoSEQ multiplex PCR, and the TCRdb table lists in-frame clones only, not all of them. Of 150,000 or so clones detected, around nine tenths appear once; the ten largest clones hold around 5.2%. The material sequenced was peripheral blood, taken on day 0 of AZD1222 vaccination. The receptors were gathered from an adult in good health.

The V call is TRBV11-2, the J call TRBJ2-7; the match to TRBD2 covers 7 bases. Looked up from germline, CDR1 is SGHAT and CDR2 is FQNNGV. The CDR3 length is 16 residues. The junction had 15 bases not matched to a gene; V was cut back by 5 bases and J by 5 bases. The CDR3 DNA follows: TGTGCCAGCAGCCCACCCGGGGGAGGGGCGGGGGACGAGCAGTACTTC. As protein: CASSPPGGGAGDEQYF.

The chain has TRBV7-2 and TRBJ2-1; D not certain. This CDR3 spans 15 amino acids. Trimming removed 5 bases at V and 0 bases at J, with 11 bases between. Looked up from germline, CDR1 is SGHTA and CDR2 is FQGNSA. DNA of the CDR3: TGTGCCAGCAGCCCCTCGATGAGCTCCTACAATGAGCAGTTCTTC. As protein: CASSPSMSSYNEQFF.

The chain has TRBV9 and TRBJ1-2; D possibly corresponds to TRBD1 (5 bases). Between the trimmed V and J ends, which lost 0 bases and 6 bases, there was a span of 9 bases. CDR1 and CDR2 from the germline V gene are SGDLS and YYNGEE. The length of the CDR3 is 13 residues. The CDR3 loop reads CASSVASGHGYTF. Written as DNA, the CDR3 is TGTGCCAGCAGCGTAGCTTCAGGGCATGGCTACACCTTC.

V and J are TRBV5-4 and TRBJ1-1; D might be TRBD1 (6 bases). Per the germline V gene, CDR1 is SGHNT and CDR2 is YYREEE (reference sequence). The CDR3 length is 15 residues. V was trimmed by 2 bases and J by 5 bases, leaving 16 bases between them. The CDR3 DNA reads TGTGCCAGCAGCTTACCTGGACAGCGACGTACTGAAGCTTTCTTT. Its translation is CASSLPGQRRTEAFF.

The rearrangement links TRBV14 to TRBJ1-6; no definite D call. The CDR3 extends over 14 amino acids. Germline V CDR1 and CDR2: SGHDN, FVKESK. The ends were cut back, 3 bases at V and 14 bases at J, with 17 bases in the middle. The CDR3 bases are TGTGCCAGCAGCCACGGCCTGGGTATTCAGGCCCTCCACTTT. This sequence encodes CASSHGLGIQALHF.

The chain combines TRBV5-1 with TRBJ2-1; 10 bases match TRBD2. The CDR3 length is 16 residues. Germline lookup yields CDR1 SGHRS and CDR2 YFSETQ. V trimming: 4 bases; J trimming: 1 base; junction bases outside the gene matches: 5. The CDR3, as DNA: TGCGCCAGCAGCCATACGACTAGCGGGTCCTACAATGAGCAGTTCTTC. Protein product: CASSHTTSGSYNEQFF.

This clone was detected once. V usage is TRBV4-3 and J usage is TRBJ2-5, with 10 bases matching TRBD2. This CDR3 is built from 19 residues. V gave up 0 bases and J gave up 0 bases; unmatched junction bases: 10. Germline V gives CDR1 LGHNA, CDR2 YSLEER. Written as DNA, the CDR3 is TGCGCCAGCAGCCAAGACCCCCTACTAGCGGGGCTTTACCAAGAGACCCAGTACTTC. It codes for CASSQDPLLAGLYQETQYF.

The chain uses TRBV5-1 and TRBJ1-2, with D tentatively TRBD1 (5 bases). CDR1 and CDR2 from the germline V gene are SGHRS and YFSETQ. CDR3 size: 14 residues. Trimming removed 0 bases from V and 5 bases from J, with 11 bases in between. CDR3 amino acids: CASSLEGTEYGYTF. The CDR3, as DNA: TGCGCCAGCAGCTTGGAGGGGACGGAGTATGGCTACACCTTC.